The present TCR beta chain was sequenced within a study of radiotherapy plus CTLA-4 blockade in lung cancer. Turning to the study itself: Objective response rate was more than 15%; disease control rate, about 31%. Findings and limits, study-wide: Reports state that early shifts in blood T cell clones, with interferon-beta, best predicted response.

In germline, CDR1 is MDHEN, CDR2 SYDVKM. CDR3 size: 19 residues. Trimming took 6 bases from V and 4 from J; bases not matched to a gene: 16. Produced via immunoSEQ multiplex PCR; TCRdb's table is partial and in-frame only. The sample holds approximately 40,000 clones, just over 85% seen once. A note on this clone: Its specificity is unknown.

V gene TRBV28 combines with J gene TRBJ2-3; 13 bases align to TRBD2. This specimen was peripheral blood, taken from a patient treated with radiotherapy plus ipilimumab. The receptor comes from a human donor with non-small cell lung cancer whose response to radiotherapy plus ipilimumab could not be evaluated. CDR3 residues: CASSSTSGRARVISDTQYF. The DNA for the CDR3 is TGTGCCAGCAGCTCAACTAGCGGGAGGGCTCGGGTTATCTCAGATACGCAGTATTTT.